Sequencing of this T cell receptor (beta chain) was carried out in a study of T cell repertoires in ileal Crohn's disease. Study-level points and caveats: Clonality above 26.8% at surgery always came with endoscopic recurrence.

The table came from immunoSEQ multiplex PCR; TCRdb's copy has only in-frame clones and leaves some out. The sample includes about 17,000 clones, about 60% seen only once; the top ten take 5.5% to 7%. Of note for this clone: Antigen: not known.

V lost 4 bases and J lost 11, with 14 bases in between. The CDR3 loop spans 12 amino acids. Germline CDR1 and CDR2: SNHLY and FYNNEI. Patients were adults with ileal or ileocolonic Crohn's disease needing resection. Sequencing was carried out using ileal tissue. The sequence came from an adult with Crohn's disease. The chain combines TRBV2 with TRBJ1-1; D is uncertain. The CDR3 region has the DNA TGTGCCAGCAGTGTACAAGGAGTTTCGGCTTTCTTT. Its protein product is CASSVQGVSAFF. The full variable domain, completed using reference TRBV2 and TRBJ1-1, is EPEVTQTPSHQVTQMGQEVILRCVPISNHLYFYWYRQILGQKVEFLVSFYNNEISEKSEIFDDQFSVERPDGSNFTLKIRSTKLEDSAMYFCASSVQGVSAFFGQGTRLTVV.